These 18 T cell receptor beta chains share one sample of origin, sequenced in a study of Ad26.COV2.S vaccination and SARS-CoV-2 variants. The treatment here: approximately 18 received Ad26.COV2.S at low or high dose, single or two shots; about five received placebo; per-sample allocation not given. Samples were taken on day 63 after the first vaccine or placebo injection. Using immunoSEQ multiplex PCR, the repertoire was profiled, and TCRdb retains in-frame clones only, with some absent. This sample carries around 300,000 clones, about 89% of them seen once, and the ten largest clones take approximately 5%. Sequenced here: peripheral blood, sampled in a trial of Ad26.COV2.S vaccine versus placebo. The receptors here all came from a person aged 18-60 years who received the Ad26.COV2.S COVID-19 vaccine or a placebo.

The chain couples TRBV15 to TRBJ2-3; TRBD1 might be the D (6 bases). CDR3 length equals 15 residues. V lost 1 base and J lost 0, with 8 bases in between. Germline V gene data show CDR1 as LNHNV and CDR2 as YYDKDF (reference sequence). CDR3 protein: CATSRADRSTDTQYF. In nucleotides, the CDR3 is TGTGCCACCAGCAGAGCGGACAGAAGCACAGATACGCAGTATTTT.

The chain has TRBV12-3 or TRBV12-4 and TRBJ2-5; D is uncertain. This CDR3 region has 13 residues. V was pared by 0 bases and J by 5 bases, with 7 bases between. The CDR3 is CASSLASRETQYF. CDR3 DNA: TGTGCCAGCAGTTTAGCCTCTCGGGAGACCCAGTACTTC.

The chain employs TRBV5-1 and TRBJ2-7; TRBD1 agrees at 7 bases. Unmatched junction bases numbered 4, after V lost 3 bases and J lost 1 base. Per germline, CDR1 SGHRS and CDR2 YFSETQ. The CDR3 consists of 14 residues. The CDR3 sequence: CASSSVTGSYEQYF. The CDR3, as DNA: TGCGCCAGCAGCTCCGTGACAGGGTCCTACGAGCAGTACTTC.

The CDR3 DNA reads as TGTGCCAGCAGCCAAGGAGCGGGAGAGGTGTATGAGCAGTTCTTC. As protein: CASSQGAGEVYEQFF. The gene calls are TRBV3-1 (or the pseudogene TRBV3-2) and TRBJ2-1; 8 nucleotides line up with TRBD2. CDR1 LGHDT and CDR2 YNNKEL come from the germline V gene (reference sequence). This CDR3 is 15 amino acids long. V gave up 1 base and J gave up 8 bases; unmatched junction bases: 7.

This chain uses TRBV3-1 (or the pseudogene TRBV3-2) with TRBJ1-1, with D possibly TRBD1 on 6 matching bases. Germline CDR1 reads LGHDT; CDR2 reads YNNKEL (reference sequence). The CDR3 contains 14 residues. The V gene lost 0 bases and the J gene lost 7 bases, with 12 bases spanning the gap. The CDR3 here is CASSQDQVQGEAFF. In DNA, the CDR3 is TGTGCCAGCAGCCAAGATCAGGTACAGGGTGAAGCTTTCTTT.

The rearrangement uses TRBV5-4 and TRBJ2-7, with TRBD1 matching 7 bases. The CDR3 has 16 residues. V lost 0 bases, J lost 3 bases, and 9 bases stayed unmatched. From germline, CDR1 is SGHNT and CDR2 YYREEE (reference sequence). The CDR3 DNA sequence: TGTGCCAGCAGCTTGGGAGGGACAGCGACATACTACGAGCAGTACTTC. Its protein is CASSLGGTATYYEQYF. The complete variable domain, with remaining parts taken from reference TRBV5-4 and TRBJ2-7, reads ETGVTQSPTHLIKTRGQQVTLRCSSQSGHNTVSWYQQALGQGPQFIFQYYREEENGRGNFPPRFSGLQFPNYSSELNVNALELDDSALYLCASSLGGTATYYEQYFGPGTRLTVT.

This chain uses TRBV9 with TRBJ2-3; D possibly corresponds to TRBD2 (5 bases). The germline gives CDR1 SGDLS, CDR2 YYNGEE. The V gene lost 2 bases and the J gene lost 5 bases, with 15 bases spanning the gap. The CDR3 covers 15 residues. CDR3 protein: CASSVRGQPGDTQYF. The CDR3 bases are TGTGCCAGCAGCGTCAGAGGGCAGCCAGGAGATACGCAGTATTTT.

The J gene is TRBJ1-1, the V gene TRBV27, with D maybe TRBD1 (6 bases). This CDR3 is 14 amino acids long. Germline CDR1 MNHEY, CDR2 SMNVEV (reference sequence). V was pared by 6 bases and J by 3 bases, with 14 bases between. CDR3 sequence: CASSPGVRDTEAFF. DNA of the CDR3: TGTGCCAGCAGCCCAGGGGTTCGGGACACTGAAGCTTTCTTT.

V gene TRBV9 combines with J gene TRBJ2-1; 9 bases agree with TRBD2. The CDR3 extends over 15 amino acids. V was clipped by 0 bases and J by 5 bases; unmatched bases: 3. CDR1 is SGDLS, CDR2 YYNGEE, per germline. The CDR3 nucleotides read TGTGCCAGCAGCGTAGGAGTAGCGGGAGACAATGAGCAGTTCTTC. Translated, it gives CASSVGVAGDNEQFF.

The chain is built from TRBV28 and TRBJ2-1; TRBD1 or TRBD2 may be the D gene (6 bases each). The CDR3 sequence is 12 residues long. The V gene's germline CDR1 is MDHEN and CDR2 SYDVKM. The germline V and J ends were trimmed by 6 bases and 9 bases, with 12 bases remaining between them. As DNA, the CDR3 is TGTGCCAGCAGACACCCGGGGGCTGAGCAGTTCTTC. Protein: CASRHPGAEQFF.

This clone appeared once. The gene calls are TRBV7-2 and TRBJ2-3, with D possibly TRBD1 on 5 matching bases. V lost 2 bases to trimming and J lost 2 bases, with 8 bases between them. Looked up from germline, CDR1 is SGHTA and CDR2 is FQGNSA. The CDR3 runs 14 residues. The CDR3 sequence: CASSLSRVTDTQYF. CDR3 in DNA: TGTGCCAGCAGCTTAAGCAGGGTCACAGATACGCAGTATTTT.

J is TRBJ1-1 and V is TRBV15, with 11 bases matching TRBD1. The CDR3 length is 15 residues. The germline CDR1 and CDR2 sequences are LNHNV and YYDKDF (reference sequence). Trimming took 3 bases from V and 5 from J; bases not matched to a gene: 5. The CDR3 loop reads CATSRDRGRVTEAFF. CDR3 DNA sequence: TGTGCCACCAGCAGGGACAGGGGGCGTGTAACTGAAGCTTTCTTT.

In DNA form, the CDR3 reads TGCAGTGCTAGTCCTCCGAAGGACTTACGGGTAAACATTCAGTACTTC. Its protein product is CSASPPKDLRVNIQYF. The chain uses TRBV20-1 and TRBJ2-4, with D maybe TRBD2 (5 bases). CDR3 length: 16 residues. Looked up from germline, CDR1 is DFQATT and CDR2 is SNEGSKA (reference sequence). Between the trimmed V and J ends, which lost 3 bases and 6 bases, there was a span of 21 bases.

The rearrangement links TRBV5-6 to TRBJ2-1, with 11 bases lining up with TRBD2. The CDR3 runs to 17 residues. Germline CDR1 is SGHDT and CDR2 is YYEEEE. V gave up 4 bases and J gave up 0 bases; unmatched junction bases: 6. The CDR3 coding sequence is TGTGCCAGCAGCCGGACTAGCGGGCGGAGCTCCTACAATGAGCAGTTCTTC. Its protein product is CASSRTSGRSSYNEQFF.

This clone appeared once. This chain uses TRBV11-2 with TRBJ2-7; D is perhaps TRBD1 or TRBD2 (6 bases each). Germline V gives CDR1 SGHAT, CDR2 FQNNGV. V gave up 0 bases and J gave up 3 bases, with 12 bases separating them. This CDR3 contains 15 residues. The CDR3 DNA follows: TGTGCCAGCAGCTTAGAAACTGAGGGGGGCTACGAGCAGTACTTC. This sequence encodes CASSLETEGGYEQYF. The variable domain in full, completed from reference TRBV11-2 and TRBJ2-7, reads EAGVAQSPRYKIIEKRQSVAFWCNPISGHATLYWYQQILGQGPKLLIQFQNNGVVDDSQLPKDRFSAERLKGVDSTLKIQPAKLEDSAVYLCASSLETEGGYEQYFGPGTRLTVT.

This clone was counted only a few times. The CDR3 DNA reads as TGCAGCGTTGGCGAGCTTAATAGGGGCTACACCTTC. This translates into CSVGELNRGYTF. The V and J genes are TRBV29-1 and TRBJ1-2; no reliable D call. With 4 bases removed from V and 8 bases from J, the gap between germline ends came to 14 bases. This CDR3 spans 12 amino acids. Looked up from germline, CDR1 is SQVTM and CDR2 is ANQGSEA.

The chain recombines TRBV6-1 with TRBJ1-3; no clear D. The V end lost 4 bases, the J end lost 0 bases, and 13 bases lay between the germline ends. CDR3 size: 16 residues. CDR1 is MNHNS, CDR2 SASEGT, per germline. The CDR3 spells CASSADGINSGNTIYF. CDR3 bases: TGTGCCAGCAGTGCCGACGGAATCAACTCTGGAAACACCATATATTTT.

This clone was observed once. This chain uses TRBV20-1 with TRBJ2-5; D call uncertain. CDR3 size: 11 residues. With 5 bases removed from V and 4 bases from J, the gap between germline ends came to 8 bases. Germline values: CDR1 DFQATT, CDR2 SNEGSKA (reference sequence). In nucleotides, the CDR3 is TGCAGTGCTCTTGCCGGAGAGACCCAGTACTTC. Protein sequence: CSALAGETQYF.